A single T cell receptor (beta chain) is shown here with its context. Its antigen is not identified. Reverse transcription of all isolated RNA meant that expressed TCRB transcripts were sequenced. The repertoire was sequenced with immunoSEQ multiplex PCR; TCRdb's copy has only in-frame clones and lacks some. The sample carries 95,000 to 110,000 clones, over 25% recorded once. The authors obtained over 98% purity in all sorted populations. This entry belongs to a study of beta chain features in type 1 diabetes. Study-wide points: Amplification by PCR could prefer shorter templates, with the same effect in patients and controls. In all four CD4+ subsets, TCRB CDR3 length was significantly, moderately reduced in type 1 diabetes.

The sequence derives from a woman aged 18-30 years with type 1 diabetes. Sequenced input: central memory CD4+ T cells from blood.

CDR3 sequence reads: CASSLGSGRYNEQFF. The CDR3 DNA reads as TGTGCCAGCAGCTTAGGGAGCGGGAGGTACAATGAGCAGTTCTTC. The chain is built from TRBV7-6 and TRBJ2-1, with 9 bases that match TRBD2. Germline values: CDR1 SGHVS, CDR2 FNYEAQ. The CDR3 contains 15 residues. After removal of 1 base from V and 4 bases from J, the junction contained 2 bases not matched to a gene.